This entry lists 32 T cell receptor beta chains sequenced from one sample in a study of response to subunit inactivated influenza vaccine. MiXCR, run by TCRdb on the RT-PCR reads, gives a single entry per CDR3 protein. The data hold some 160,000 distinct CDR3 sequences, with 11% observed a single time. Here the sequenced sample was non-naive T cells sorted from PBMCs, taken about 40 days after vaccination. The origin of the receptors is a man aged 50 to 59 who received an inactivated influenza vaccine.

This clonotype was seen many times. V gene TRBV20-1 combines with J gene TRBJ2-3, with D perhaps matching TRBD2 (7 bases). CDR1 is DFQATT and CDR2 is SNEGSKA in the germline V gene (reference sequence). This CDR3 is built from 13 residues. This chain's CDR3 is CSNPGGAADTQYF. The CDR3 DNA is TGCTCCAACCCTGGGGGGGCGGCAGATACGCAGTATTTT.

The chain has TRBV18 and TRBJ2-7; no reliable D call. CDR1 is KGHSH and CDR2 is LQKENI in the germline V gene. V lost 2 bases and J 5 bases, leaving 10 bases between the germline ends. The CDR3 contains 13 residues. The CDR3 DNA reads as TGTGCCAGCTCACCAAAACTGACAAACGAGCAGTACTTC. It specifies CASSPKLTNEQYF.

This chain links TRBV27 with TRBJ2-7; TRBD1 matches 7 bases. This CDR3 is built from 16 residues. The junction had 15 bases not matched to a gene; V was cut back by 2 bases and J by 8 bases. Germline V gives CDR1 MNHEY, CDR2 SMNVEV (reference sequence). CDR3 sequence: CASSLSRTGDYVKQYF. Here the CDR3 DNA reads TGTGCCAGCAGTTTAAGTAGAACAGGGGATTATGTAAAGCAGTACTTC.

There are a few counts of this clonotype. The V gene is TRBV7-2, the J gene TRBJ1-4, with a tentative D call TRBD1 (5 bases). The germline V gene encodes CDR1 SGHTA and CDR2 FQGNSA. The V end lost 5 bases, the J end lost 5 bases, and 9 bases lay between the germline ends. This CDR3 comprises 13 residues. CDR3 residues: CASSRTGNEKLFF. The CDR3 coding sequence is TGTGCCAGCAGCCGAACAGGAAATGAAAAACTGTTTTTT.

This clonotype came up many times. The CDR3 here is CASSLSNSPLHF. The CDR3 nucleotides read TGTGCCAGCAGCTTAAGTAATTCACCCCTCCACTTT. V is TRBV7-2 and J is TRBJ1-6; D remains unclear. Deletions cut 2 bases from V and 6 bases from J, with 2 bases between. Looked up from germline, CDR1 is SGHTA and CDR2 is FQGNSA. CDR3 length: 12 amino acids.

Only a few counts were recorded for this clonotype. The rearrangement joins TRBV6-6 to TRBJ2-1, with unresolved D. The germline V gene has CDR1 MNHNY and CDR2 SVGAGI (reference sequence). Trimming left V 6 bases short and J 7 bases short, with 13 bases between. CDR3 length: 13 residues. CDR3 bases: TGTGCCAGCAGCCCTAATTCTAATAATGAGCAGTTCTTC. Its protein product is CASSPNSNNEQFF.

The CDR3: CASSPSHDTEAFF. The CDR3 DNA reads TGCGCCAGCAGCCCCTCACATGACACTGAAGCTTTCTTT. V is TRBV4-3 and J is TRBJ1-1; D is unclear. CDR1 and CDR2 (germline): LGHNA, YSLEER. V was pared by 4 bases and J by 3 bases, with 9 bases between. CDR3 length equals 13 residues.

The rearrangement joins TRBV30 to TRBJ1-6; TRBD1 matches at 7 bases. CDR3 length: 17 amino acids. Trimming removed 0 bases from V and 3 bases from J; junction bases left unmatched: 8. Germline CDR1 GTSNPN, CDR2 SVGIG (reference sequence). As DNA, the CDR3 is TGTGCCTGGAGTGTACGCCCCAGGGGGAACTATAATTCACCCCTCCACTTT. Translation: CAWSVRPRGNYNSPLHF.

The chain's CDR3 is CASSYRDTYGYTF. The CDR3 DNA reads as TGTGCCAGCAGTTATCGGGACACCTATGGCTACACCTTC. The rearrangement joins TRBV6-2 or TRBV6-3 to TRBJ1-2, with D possibly TRBD1 on 6 matching bases. This CDR3 spans 13 amino acids. V lost 3 bases to trimming and J lost 4 bases, with 9 bases between them. Germline V gives CDR1 MNHEY, CDR2 SVGEGT.

In this sample, this clonotype turned up a few times. CDR3 in DNA: TGCGCCAGCAGCCCCTCAAGAGACATCCATAGCAATCAGCCCCAGCATTTT. Its translation is CASSPSRDIHSNQPQHF. V and J are TRBV5-1 and TRBJ1-5; no clear D gene. Germline V CDR1 and CDR2: SGHRS, YFSETQ. This CDR3 comprises 17 residues. Trimming removed 4 bases at V and 0 bases at J, with 17 bases between.

This clonotype was detected a few times. The chain has TRBV24-1 and TRBJ2-5; the match to TRBD1 covers 8 bases. The CDR3 is made up of 16 amino acids. Losses at the gene ends were 4 bases for V and 4 bases for J; bases not matched to a gene: 10. Germline assignment: CDR1 KGHDR and CDR2 SFDVKD. CDR3 sequence: CATSDHGQGLSETQYF. Written as DNA, the CDR3 is TGTGCCACCAGTGACCACGGACAGGGACTTTCAGAGACCCAGTACTTC.

This clonotype was seen at least ten times. The chain combines TRBV18 with TRBJ1-2; 7 positions agree with TRBD1. J lost 4 bases, V lost 0 bases, and 5 bases had no gene match. Germline-derived CDR1 and CDR2 are KGHSH and LQKENI. This CDR3 has 15 residues. The CDR3 region is CASSPPTGRTYGYTF. CDR3 nucleotide sequence: TGTGCCAGCTCACCACCGACAGGGCGGACCTATGGCTACACCTTC.

Ten or more counts support this clonotype. The V gene is TRBV5-1, the J gene TRBJ2-7; 7 bases agree with TRBD1. The CDR3 runs 16 residues. After removal of 4 bases from V and 6 bases from J, the junction contained 16 bases not matched to a gene. Germline V lookup: CDR1 SGHRS, CDR2 YFSETQ. The CDR3 loop is CASSPGSGTAFGEQYF. The CDR3 nucleotides read TGCGCCAGCAGCCCAGGAAGTGGGACAGCCTTTGGCGAGCAGTACTTC.

This clonotype has more than one count but fewer than ten. The chain couples TRBV20-1 to TRBJ1-2; tentative D call: TRBD1 (5 bases). From germline, CDR1 is DFQATT and CDR2 SNEGSKA (reference sequence). The length of the CDR3 is 13 residues. V lost 3 bases and J 6 bases, leaving 14 bases between the germline ends. The CDR3 DNA sequence: TGCAGTGCTAGTCCCCCAGGGAGGCATGGCTACACCTTC. Translating gives CSASPPGRHGYTF.

This clonotype was recorded a few times. This rearrangement joins TRBV7-6 to TRBJ1-3; 7 bases are shared with TRBD1. The CDR3 is 16 residues long. The trim removed 5 bases at V and 3 bases at J, leaving 10 bases unmatched. Germline CDR1 and CDR2: SGHVS and FNYEAQ. The CDR3 DNA is TGTGCCAGCAGCCCAAGAGGGACAGCCTTTGGAAACACCATATATTTT. Residues: CASSPRGTAFGNTIYF.

V and J are TRBV5-5 and TRBJ2-4; no definite D call. Trimming took off 8 bases at V and 0 bases at J, with 9 bases between the two ends. The CDR3 is 13 amino acids. The germline V gene has CDR1 SGHKS and CDR2 YYEKEE (reference sequence). The CDR3 region has the DNA TGTGCCAGGTGGCTCCTAGCCAAAAACATTCAGTACTTC. Encoded protein: CARWLLAKNIQYF.

This clonotype appeared a few times. The chain is built from TRBV5-1 and TRBJ2-7; possible D gene TRBD1, 6 bases. Trimming cost V 4 bases and J 4 bases, with 12 bases left between them. The CDR3 runs to 13 residues. The V gene's germline CDR1 is SGHRS and CDR2 YFSETQ. CDR3 in DNA: TGCGCCAGCAGCGGGGGCCCGGGTTACGAGCAGTACTTC. Protein product: CASSGGPGYEQYF. The full variable domain, rest sourced from reference TRBV5-1 and TRBJ2-7, is KAGVTQTPRYLIKTRGQQVTLSCSPISGHRSVSWYQQTPGQGLQFLFEYFSETQRNKGNFPGRFSGRQFSNSRSEMNVSTLELGDSALYLCASSGGPGYEQYFGPGTRLTVT.

This clonotype has only a few counts. The CDR3 nucleotides are TGCGCCAGCAGCATGACCGGGACTAGCGGGAGGCCCTACGAGCAGTACTTC. Protein sequence: CASSMTGTSGRPYEQYF. V usage is TRBV10-2 and J usage is TRBJ2-7, with TRBD2 matching over 15 bases. The CDR3 has 17 amino acids. Germline loops: CDR1 WSHSY, CDR2 SAAADI. V shed 6 bases, J shed 2 bases, and the junction held 8 bases outside the gene matches.

CDR3: CCGDRGLAEAFF. CDR3 nucleotide sequence: TGCTGCGGTGACAGGGGGTTGGCTGAAGCTTTCTTT. The chain joins TRBV29-1 to TRBJ1-1, with TRBD1 matching over 9 bases. CDR1 is SQVTM and CDR2 is ANQGSEA in the germline V gene. The CDR3 loop spans 12 amino acids.

This clonotype came up many times. The rearrangement uses TRBV2 and TRBJ2-3; D is unresolved. Germline V CDR1 and CDR2: SNHLY, FYNNEI. The CDR3 sequence is 11 residues long. V lost 11 bases, J lost 3 bases, and 9 bases lay in between. The CDR3 is CAGKVTDTQYF. The CDR3 coding sequence is TGTGCCGGAAAGGTGACAGATACGCAGTATTTT.

This clonotype was observed at least ten times. The chain uses TRBV11-2 and TRBJ2-3; 11 bases match TRBD2. CDR1 and CDR2 from the germline V gene are SGHAT and FQNNGV. Unmatched junction bases numbered 4, after V lost 4 bases and J lost 4 bases. CDR3 length: 15 residues. The CDR3 DNA follows: TGTGCCAGCAGCTCGTTAGCGGGAGGGGCAGATACGCAGTATTTT. Translating it yields CASSSLAGGADTQYF.

This clonotype was recorded a few times. The CDR3 here is CASSLVTSGSSEQYF. CDR3 in DNA: TGTGCCAGCAGCTTAGTGACTAGCGGGAGTTCCGAGCAGTACTTC. The chain joins TRBV11-2 to TRBJ2-7, with 12 bases that match TRBD2. Germline assignment: CDR1 SGHAT and CDR2 FQNNGV. Trimming at V came to 1 base and at J to 6 bases, leaving 4 bases not matched to a gene. CDR3 size: 15 residues.

This clonotype came up many times. The J gene is TRBJ2-1, the V gene TRBV6-5, with TRBD2 matching 7 bases. The J segment lost 0 bases and the V segment lost 4 bases, leaving 9 bases of the junction unmatched. Germline CDR1 is MNHEY and CDR2 is SVGAGI. This CDR3 has 17 residues. This CDR3 reads CASSSTTSPSSYNEQFF. In nucleotides, the CDR3 is TGTGCCAGCAGTTCGACGACTAGCCCTAGCTCCTACAATGAGCAGTTCTTC.

This clonotype turned up a few times. The chain combines TRBV28 with TRBJ2-1; 16 bases align to TRBD2. V dropped 5 bases and J dropped 8; count of bases not matched to a gene: 6. This CDR3 is built from 16 residues. Germline V gene data show CDR1 as MDHEN and CDR2 as SYDVKM. Written as DNA, the CDR3 is TGTGCCAGCAGTCAGACCGGGACTAGCGGGAGGGATGAGCAGTTCTTC. Amino acid sequence: CASSQTGTSGRDEQFF.

The rearrangement links TRBV3-1 to TRBJ1-2; 10 bases agree with TRBD1. The germline V gene has CDR1 LGHDT and CDR2 YNNKEL (reference sequence). The CDR3 contains 14 residues. The trim removed 6 bases at V and 3 bases at J, leaving 4 bases unmatched. The CDR3 is CASRGTGADYGYTF. The CDR3 coding sequence is TGTGCCAGCAGGGGGACAGGGGCCGACTATGGCTACACCTTC.

This chain connects TRBV5-8 to TRBJ2-5, with D tentatively TRBD2 (5 bases). The V gene lost 0 bases and the J gene lost 6 bases, with 9 bases spanning the gap. Germline CDR1 SGHTS, CDR2 YDEGEE. This CDR3 is built from 13 residues. CDR3 nucleotide sequence: TGTGCCAGCAGCTTGGGTGGAGGCAAGACCCAGTACTTC. It encodes CASSLGGGKTQYF.

In its sample, this clonotype was seen a few times. The genes are TRBV2 and TRBJ2-3, with 10 bases aligning to TRBD2. J lost 1 base, V lost 6 bases, and 4 bases had no gene match. Germline V gives CDR1 SNHLY, CDR2 FYNNEI. CDR3 length equals 15 residues. The CDR3 sequence: CASSKAGGGTDTQYF. In nucleotides, the CDR3 is TGTGCCAGCAGCAAAGCGGGGGGGGGCACAGATACGCAGTATTTT.

This chain connects TRBV14 to TRBJ2-5; TRBD1 agrees at 8 bases. The CDR3 is 14 residues long. Germline CDR1 SGHDN, CDR2 FVKESK. The V gene end was trimmed by 4 bases and the J gene end by 5 bases; junction bases not matched to a gene: 6. The CDR3 region has the DNA TGTGCCAGCAGCCTTAGGACAGGGCGGGAGACCCAGTACTTC. It specifies CASSLRTGRETQYF.

The sample holds a few counts of this clonotype. J is TRBJ1-5 and V is TRBV20-1; D is unclear. Trimming took 4 bases from V and 4 from J, leaving 14 bases between them. This CDR3 spans 14 amino acids. CDR1 and CDR2 from the germline V gene are DFQATT and SNEGSKA (reference sequence). The CDR3 is CSATHTLPNQPQHF. The CDR3 coding sequence is TGCAGTGCTACTCATACGTTACCTAATCAGCCCCAGCATTTT.

This clonotype was counted only a few times. The chain employs TRBV20-1 and TRBJ2-5; 10 nucleotides match TRBD2. The CDR3 covers 16 residues. Germline-derived CDR1 and CDR2 are DFQATT and SNEGSKA (reference sequence). The V and J ends lost 4 bases and 5 bases, in that order; junction bases with no gene match: 13. The chain's CDR3 is CSANPTASGRGETQYF. The CDR3 nucleotides read TGCAGTGCTAACCCGACGGCTAGCGGGAGAGGCGAGACCCAGTACTTC.

The chain combines TRBV7-9 with TRBJ1-1, with D maybe TRBD1 (5 bases). This CDR3 spans 13 amino acids. Germline CDR1 is SEHNR and CDR2 is FQNEAQ (reference sequence). V shed 2 bases and J shed 6 bases, with 10 bases lying between them. The CDR3 here is CASSLFRAPEAFF. The CDR3 DNA sequence: TGTGCCAGCAGCTTATTCAGGGCGCCTGAAGCTTTCTTT.

This clonotype has a handful of counts. The V call is TRBV7-8, the J call TRBJ1-2, with D perhaps TRBD1 (5 bases). V was shortened by 3 bases and J by 8 bases, with 10 bases between the two germline ends. Germline V gene sequence: CDR1 SGHVS, CDR2 FQNEAQ. This CDR3 region has 12 residues. CDR3 residues: CASSLGRGGYTF. The CDR3 DNA sequence: TGTGCCAGCAGCTTGGGGCGAGGAGGCTACACCTTC. The full variable domain, completed using reference TRBV7-8 and TRBJ1-2, is GAGVSQSPRYKVAKRGQDVALRCDPISGHVSLFWYQQALGQGPEFLTYFQNEAQLDKSGLPSDRFFAERPEGSVSTLKIQRTQQEDSAVYLCASSLGRGGYTFGSGTRLTVV.